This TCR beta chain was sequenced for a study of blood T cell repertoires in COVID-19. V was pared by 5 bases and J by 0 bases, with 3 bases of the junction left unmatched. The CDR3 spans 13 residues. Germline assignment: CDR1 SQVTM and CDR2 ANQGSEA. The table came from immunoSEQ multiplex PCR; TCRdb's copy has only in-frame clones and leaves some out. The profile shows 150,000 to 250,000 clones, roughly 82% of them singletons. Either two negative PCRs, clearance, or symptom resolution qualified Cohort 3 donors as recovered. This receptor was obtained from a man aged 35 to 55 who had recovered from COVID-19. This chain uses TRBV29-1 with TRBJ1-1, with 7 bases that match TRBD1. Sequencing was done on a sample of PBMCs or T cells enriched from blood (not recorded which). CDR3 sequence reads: CSVSTGLNTEAFF. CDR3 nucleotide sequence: TGCAGCGTTTCGACAGGGCTGAACACTGAAGCTTTCTTT. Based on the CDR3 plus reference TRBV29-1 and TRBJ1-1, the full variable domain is SAVISQKPSRDICQRGTSLTIQCQVDSQVTMMFWYRQQPGQSLTLIATANQGSEATYESGFVIDKFPISRPNLTFSTLTVSNMSPEDSSIYLCSVSTGLNTEAFFGQGTRLTVV.